This entry features one T cell receptor (beta chain) sequence. Its antigen is not identified. The entry originates in a study of somatic mutations in cytotoxic T cells in rheumatoid arthritis. Study information: A subset of V beta antibody-stained T-cell populations was isolated by flow sorting, reaching nearly 100% purity, and this subset included V beta1+ cells that went on to TCRB sequencing. Study results and limitations: Nobody had found out which antigens the expanded CD8+ clones targeted. Healthy controls showed no age-related rise in CD8+ clonality, whereas rheumatoid arthritis patients did.

The assay was immunoSEQ multiplex PCR, and TCRdb's table has in-frame clones only and misses some. The table has 25,000 to 30,000 clones, about 81% seen once. Positively selected by magnetic beads, CD4+ and CD8+ cells were purity-checked by flow cytometry. J was trimmed by 4 bases and V by 5 bases; bases with no gene match: 6. The CDR3 runs 14 residues. From germline, CDR1 is SGHAT and CDR2 FQDESV (reference sequence). V is TRBV11-1 and J is TRBJ2-7; 9 nucleotides match TRBD1. This sequence was found in a man aged 50-60 years in good health. The specimen was CD8+ T cells sorted from blood. The CDR3 DNA follows: TGTGCCAGCAGCCGTCCGGACAGGGGATACGAGCAGTACTTC. This codes for CASSRPDRGYEQYF.